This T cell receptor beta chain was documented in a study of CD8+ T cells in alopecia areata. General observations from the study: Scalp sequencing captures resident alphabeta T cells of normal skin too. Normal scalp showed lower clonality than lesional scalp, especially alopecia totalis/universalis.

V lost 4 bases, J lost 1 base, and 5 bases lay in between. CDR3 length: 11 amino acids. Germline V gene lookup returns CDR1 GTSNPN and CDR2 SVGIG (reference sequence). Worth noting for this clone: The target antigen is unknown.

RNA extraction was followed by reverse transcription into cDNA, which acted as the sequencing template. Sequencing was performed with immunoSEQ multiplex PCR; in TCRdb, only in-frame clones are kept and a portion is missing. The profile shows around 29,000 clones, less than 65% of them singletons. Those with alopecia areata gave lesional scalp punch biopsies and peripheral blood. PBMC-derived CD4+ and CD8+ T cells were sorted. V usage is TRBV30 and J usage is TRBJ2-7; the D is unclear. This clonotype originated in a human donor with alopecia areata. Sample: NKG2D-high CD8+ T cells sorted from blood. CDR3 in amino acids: CAWKQSYEQYF. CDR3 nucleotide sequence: TGTGCCTGGAAACAGTCCTACGAGCAGTACTTC.